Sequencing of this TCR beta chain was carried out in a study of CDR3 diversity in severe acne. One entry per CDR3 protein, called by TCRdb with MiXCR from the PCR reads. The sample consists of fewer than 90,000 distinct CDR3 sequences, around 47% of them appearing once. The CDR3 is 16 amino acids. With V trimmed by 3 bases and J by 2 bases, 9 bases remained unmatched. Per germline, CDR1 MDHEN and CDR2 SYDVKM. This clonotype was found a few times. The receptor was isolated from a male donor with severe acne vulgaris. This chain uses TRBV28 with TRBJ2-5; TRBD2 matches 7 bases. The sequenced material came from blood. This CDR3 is CASSFLGEGRQETQYF. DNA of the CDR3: TGTGCCAGCAGTTTCTTGGGGGAGGGTAGGCAAGAGACCCAGTACTTC.